The count of the clone carrying this T cell receptor (beta chain) is one. What it binds is unknown. The data originate from a study of cytomegalovirus exposure and HLA in healthy donors. Study outcomes and limitations: Researchers reported that a few CMV-associated chains were confirmed in vitro as CMV antigen-specific.

The table came from immunoSEQ multiplex PCR; TCRdb's copy has only in-frame clones and leaves some out. The top ten hold about 3.5% of the sample, which has 100,000 to 150,000 clones, around 92% seen once. The germline V gene has CDR1 KGHSH and CDR2 LQKENI. This CDR3 contains 15 residues. V was pared by 4 bases and J by 3 bases, with 4 bases of the junction left unmatched. The sequencing input was PBMCs. This clonotype originated in a man aged 25 to 40 in good health and CMV-seronegative. The rearrangement links TRBV18 to TRBJ1-4; TRBD1 aligns across 8 bases. The CDR3 DNA is TGTGCCAGCTCACAAGGACAGGGCCCTAATGAAAAACTGTTTTTT. Its protein is CASSQGQGPNEKLFF.